Following are 28 T cell receptor beta chains from one sample sequenced in a study of cytomegalovirus exposure and HLA in healthy donors. Primers for the PCR totalled 60 Vbeta and 13 Jbeta. Using immunoSEQ multiplex PCR, the repertoire was profiled, and TCRdb retains in-frame clones only, with some absent. The sample includes just over 150,000 clones, 82% of them seen just once. The sequenced sample was PBMCs. These receptors all come from a woman aged 45-59 years in good health and CMV-seropositive.

A few counts support this clone. V and J are TRBV7-2 and TRBJ2-1, with unresolved D. The CDR3 covers 13 residues. CDR1 SGHTA and CDR2 FQGNSA come from the germline V gene. V was pared by 1 base and J by 9 bases, with 10 bases between. The CDR3 nucleotides read TGTGCCAGCAGCTTAGATCTAGTAAGTGAGCAGTTCTTC. Its translation: CASSLDLVSEQFF. Combining the CDR3 with reference TRBV7-2 and TRBJ2-1 gives the whole variable domain GAGVSQSPSNKVTEKGKDVELRCDPISGHTALYWYRQSLGQGLEFLIYFQGNSAPDKSGLPSDRFSAERTGGSVSTLTIQRTQQEDSAVYLCASSLDLVSEQFFGPGTRLTVL.

The chain combines TRBV9 with TRBJ2-3; TRBD2 might be the D (7 bases). Between the trimmed V and J ends, which lost 3 bases and 4 bases, there was a span of 12 bases. Germline V gives CDR1 SGDLS, CDR2 YYNGEE. CDR3 size: 14 residues. The CDR3 bases are TGTGCCAGCAGCGCTAGGGGGGGCGCAGATACGCAGTATTTT. Protein sequence: CASSARGGADTQYF. The variable domain in full, completed from reference TRBV9 and TRBJ2-3, reads DSGVTQTPKHLITATGQRVTLRCSPRSGDLSVYWYQQSLDQGLQFLIQYYNGEERAKGNILERFSAQQFPDLHSELNLSSLELGDSALYFCASSARGGADTQYFGPGTRLTVL.

The chain carries TRBV7-2 and TRBJ2-3, with a weak D call TRBD2 (5 bases). The ends were cut back, 4 bases at V and 2 bases at J, with 10 bases in the middle. The CDR3 runs to 14 residues. Germline V gene data show CDR1 as SGHTA and CDR2 as FQGNSA. The CDR3 spells CASSSGETTDTQYF. DNA of the CDR3: TGTGCCAGCAGCTCCGGGGAGACCACAGATACGCAGTATTTT.

The chain joins TRBV15 to TRBJ2-6; D remains unclear. The CDR3 sequence is 16 residues long. CDR1 and CDR2 (germline): LNHNV, YYDKDF (reference sequence). Trimming pared 1 base from V and 0 bases from J, leaving 7 bases between. The CDR3 spells CATSRGDASGANVLTF. The DNA for the CDR3 is TGTGCCACCAGCAGAGGAGATGCCTCTGGGGCCAACGTCCTGACTTTC.

The chain's CDR3 is CATSRGAGGSREQYF. DNA of the CDR3: TGTGCCACCAGCAGAGGGGCAGGGGGATCGAGAGAGCAGTACTTC. The rearrangement joins TRBV15 to TRBJ2-7; TRBD1 matches at 7 bases. V gave up 1 base and J gave up 7 bases; unmatched junction bases: 10. This CDR3 spans 15 amino acids. CDR1 and CDR2 (germline): LNHNV, YYDKDF (reference sequence).

This chain joins TRBV15 and TRBJ2-3; D perhaps matches TRBD1 (6 bases). This CDR3 has 14 amino acids. The ends were cut back, 5 bases at V and 6 bases at J, with 15 bases in the middle. Per the germline V gene, CDR1 is LNHNV and CDR2 is YYDKDF (reference sequence). The CDR3: CATSLRGPGDTQYF. Here the CDR3 DNA reads TGTGCCACCAGCCTCAGGGGTCCCGGCGATACGCAGTATTTT.

The gene calls are TRBV7-9 and TRBJ2-3, with a possible D match to TRBD2 (5 bases). The CDR3 sequence is 16 residues long. Trimming stripped 5 bases from V and 0 bases from J, with 15 bases between. Germline loops: CDR1 SEHNR, CDR2 FQNEAQ (reference sequence). CDR3 region: CASSLLGSSSTDTQYF. CDR3 sequence (DNA): TGTGCCAGCAGCCTCCTAGGGAGTTCTAGCACAGATACGCAGTATTTT.

The chain couples TRBV7-9 to TRBJ1-3; D ambiguous. The CDR3 runs to 16 residues. V was pared by 2 bases and J by 4 bases, with 15 bases between. CDR1 and CDR2 (germline): SEHNR, FQNEAQ (reference sequence). The CDR3 region is CASSLPIGLAGNTIYF. The CDR3 nucleotides read TGTGCCAGCAGCTTACCGATAGGACTCGCCGGAAACACCATATATTTT.

The rearrangement links TRBV19 to TRBJ1-5; D might be TRBD1 (5 bases). Trimming shortened V by 11 bases and J by 4 bases, and 6 bases separated the two germline ends. Germline V gene data show CDR1 as LNHDA and CDR2 as SQIVND (reference sequence). The CDR3 runs 10 residues. As DNA, the CDR3 is TGTGCCGGGGGGAATCAGCCCCAGCATTTT. This codes for CAGGNQPQHF.

V usage is TRBV6-6 and J usage is TRBJ1-5; TRBD1 matches at 7 bases. There are 12 residues in the CDR3. The trim removed 8 bases at V and 7 bases at J, leaving 5 bases unmatched. Germline CDR1 MNHNY, CDR2 SVGAGI (reference sequence). The CDR3: CASSTGTQPQHF. The CDR3 DNA reads as TGTGCCAGCTCGACAGGGACGCAGCCCCAGCATTTT.

This chain joins TRBV7-6 and TRBJ1-2, with a weak D call TRBD1 (6 bases). With 7 bases removed from V and 7 bases from J, the gap between germline ends came to 28 bases. This CDR3 region has 17 residues. From germline, CDR1 is SGHVS and CDR2 FNYEAQ. The CDR3 DNA reads TGTGCCAGCACCAAGGGCCTCGACGAGACAGGTCAGGGTGGCTACACCTTC. Residues: CASTKGLDETGQGGYTF.

This rearrangement joins TRBV7-3 to TRBJ2-1; the D is unclear. V was clipped by 6 bases and J by 7 bases, with 13 bases between them. The CDR3 sequence is 13 residues long. From germline, CDR1 is SGHTA and CDR2 FQGTGA. CDR3 amino acids: CASSVTLQNEQFF. The CDR3 DNA follows: TGTGCCAGCAGTGTGACATTGCAGAATGAGCAGTTCTTC.

The chain combines TRBV9 with TRBJ1-2, with a weak D call TRBD1 (5 bases). The V gene lost 3 bases and the J gene lost 7 bases, with 16 bases spanning the gap. In germline, CDR1 is SGDLS, CDR2 YYNGEE. The CDR3 length is 14 residues. The CDR3, as DNA: TGTGCCAGCAGCGGTCGGGGGGGGAGGGGTGGCTACACCTTC. It specifies CASSGRGGRGGYTF.

This rearrangement joins TRBV7-9 to TRBJ2-7; 8 bases map to TRBD1. This CDR3 has 14 residues. CDR1 and CDR2 (germline): SEHNR, FQNEAQ (reference sequence). With V trimmed by 5 bases and J by 3 bases, 6 bases remained unmatched. The CDR3 sequence is CASSLATGGYEQYF. The DNA for the CDR3 is TGTGCCAGCAGCCTGGCCACAGGGGGCTACGAGCAGTACTTC.

The rearrangement joins TRBV9 to TRBJ2-7, with 7 bases lining up with TRBD2. Germline CDR1 reads SGDLS; CDR2 reads YYNGEE. The CDR3 is 15 residues long. The V gene end was trimmed by 0 bases and the J gene end by 5 bases; junction bases not matched to a gene: 8. CDR3 DNA sequence: TGTGCCAGCAGCGTAGATTCGGGGGACTACAACGAGCAGTACTTC. Protein: CASSVDSGDYNEQYF.

The genes are TRBV11-2 and TRBJ2-2, with 14 bases aligning to TRBD2. Germline V gene data show CDR1 as SGHAT and CDR2 as FQNNGV. With 3 bases clipped from V and 5 bases from J, the junction kept 8 bases outside the gene matches. The CDR3 is 18 amino acids. The CDR3 bases are TGTGCCAGCAGCTTTCCGACTAGCGGGGGGGCAGGAACCGGGGAGCTGTTTTTT. Its translation is CASSFPTSGGAGTGELFF.

The chain uses TRBV5-6 and TRBJ2-7; D is unresolved. The CDR3 is 15 amino acids. V lost 0 bases to trimming and J lost 2 bases, with 12 bases between them. CDR1 SGHDT and CDR2 YYEEEE come from the germline V gene. The CDR3 DNA follows: TGTGCCAGCAGCTTGGTGGGTCAGGTTACCTACGAGCAGTACTTC. Translation: CASSLVGQVTYEQYF.

CDR3 amino acids: CASMRTGGSGANVLTF. The CDR3 bases are TGTGCCAGTATGCGGACAGGCGGCTCTGGGGCCAACGTCCTGACTTTC. This chain joins TRBV19 and TRBJ2-6; 7 bases are a match to TRBD1. CDR1 is LNHDA and CDR2 is SQIVND in the germline V gene (reference sequence). CDR3 size: 16 residues. V gave up 7 bases and J gave up 0 bases; unmatched junction bases: 6.

The gene calls are TRBV27 and TRBJ2-1, with 8 nucleotides matching TRBD2. Trimming took 3 bases from V and 10 from J; bases not matched to a gene: 5. Germline lookup yields CDR1 MNHEY and CDR2 SMNVEV (reference sequence). The CDR3 consists of 13 residues. The CDR3 region has the DNA TGTGCCAGCAGTTTGACTAGCGCTCGGGAGCAGTTCTTC. Amino acids: CASSLTSAREQFF.

The chain uses TRBV5-5 and TRBJ1-1; TRBD1 matches at 9 bases. Losses at the gene ends were 3 bases for V and 5 bases for J; bases not matched to a gene: 8. The CDR3 contains 15 residues. Germline CDR1 and CDR2: SGHKS and YYEKEE (reference sequence). The DNA of the CDR3 is TGTGCCAGCAGCTCAAACCACAGGGGGCTAACTGAAGCTTTCTTT. It encodes CASSSNHRGLTEAFF.

The chain uses TRBV7-6 and TRBJ1-3; the match to TRBD1 covers 7 bases. This CDR3 contains 14 residues. V was clipped by 5 bases and J by 2 bases; unmatched bases: 3. Germline V lookup: CDR1 SGHVS, CDR2 FNYEAQ. Written as DNA, the CDR3 is TGTGCCAGCAGCGCGACAGGGCCTGGAAACACCATATATTTT. Residues: CASSATGPGNTIYF.

The rearrangement links TRBV2 to TRBJ1-4; 8 nucleotides line up with TRBD1. CDR1 and CDR2 from the germline V gene are SNHLY and FYNNEI. CDR3 length equals 14 residues. V shed 4 bases, J shed 7 bases, and the junction held 5 bases outside the gene matches. CDR3 residues: CASSVTGGGEKLFF. The CDR3 DNA reads TGTGCCAGCAGTGTCACAGGGGGAGGTGAAAAACTGTTTTTT.

The gene calls are TRBV9 and TRBJ2-7, with a tentative D call TRBD1 (6 bases). V lost 3 bases to trimming and J lost 4 bases, with 11 bases between them. The length of the CDR3 is 13 residues. The germline CDR1 and CDR2 sequences are SGDLS and YYNGEE. CDR3 nucleotide sequence: TGTGCCAGCAGCGGTCCAGGGGAGTACGAGCAGTACTTC. Encoded protein: CASSGPGEYEQYF.

This clone was seen just once. The V and J genes are TRBV11-2 and TRBJ2-7; perhaps TRBD2 as D (5 bases). Germline V gene lookup returns CDR1 SGHAT and CDR2 FQNNGV. This CDR3 has 15 residues. The germline V and J ends were trimmed by 0 bases and 2 bases, with 11 bases remaining between them. CDR3 amino acids: CASSLDPGGAYEQYF. The CDR3 nucleotides are TGTGCCAGCAGCTTAGATCCTGGAGGAGCCTACGAGCAGTACTTC.

The sample holds one count of this clone. CDR3 in amino acids: CASSSFGGRAGVAYEQYF. In DNA, the CDR3 is TGCGCCAGCAGCTCTTTCGGCGGGCGCGCAGGAGTAGCCTACGAGCAGTACTTC. The chain is built from TRBV5-1 and TRBJ2-7, with D perhaps TRBD2 (5 bases). This CDR3 has 18 amino acids. Trimming stripped 3 bases from V and 2 bases from J, with 24 bases between. The germline V gene has CDR1 SGHRS and CDR2 YFSETQ. Variable domain in full (rest from reference TRBV5-1 and TRBJ2-7): KAGVTQTPRYLIKTRGQQVTLSCSPISGHRSVSWYQQTPGQGLQFLFEYFSETQRNKGNFPGRFSGRQFSNSRSEMNVSTLELGDSALYLCASSSFGGRAGVAYEQYFGPGTRLTVT.

V usage is TRBV6-6 and J usage is TRBJ2-1; 11 bases agree with TRBD2. Germline trimming cut 3 bases from V and 4 bases from J; bases unmatched to any gene: 2. Germline V gene lookup returns CDR1 MNHNY and CDR2 SVGAGI (reference sequence). CDR3 size: 15 residues. The CDR3 is CASSYVAGGYNEQFF. In DNA, the CDR3 is TGTGCCAGCAGTTATGTAGCGGGGGGGTACAATGAGCAGTTCTTC.

The chain carries TRBV6-5 and TRBJ2-3; D perhaps matches TRBD1 (5 bases). Trimming cost V 5 bases and J 9 bases, with 15 bases left between them. The CDR3 has 13 residues. Looked up from germline, CDR1 is MNHEY and CDR2 is SVGAGI. The DNA for the CDR3 is TGTGCCAGCAGTGAAGATCAGGGTGGGACGCAGTATTTT. It is translated as CASSEDQGGTQYF.

The V and J genes are TRBV7-8 and TRBJ1-5; TRBD1 aligns across 10 bases. The germline V gene encodes CDR1 SGHVS and CDR2 FQNEAQ. V was pared by 3 bases and J by 4 bases, with 3 bases of the junction left unmatched. This CDR3 contains 15 residues. This chain's CDR3 is CASSFGTGANQPQHF. The CDR3 region has the DNA TGTGCCAGCAGCTTCGGGACAGGGGCTAATCAGCCCCAGCATTTT. Full variable domain (rest looked up from reference TRBV7-8 and TRBJ1-5): GAGVSQSPRYKVAKRGQDVALRCDPISGHVSLFWYQQALGQGPEFLTYFQNEAQLDKSGLPSDRFFAERPEGSVSTLKIQRTQQEDSAVYLCASSFGTGANQPQHFGDGTRLSIL.